The clone carrying this TCR beta chain showed up many times. The sample comes from a study of CD8+CD57+ T cells in acquired aplastic anemia. Study background: Mean yield of DNA from sorted CD4+ and CD8+ cells was roughly 3.2 ug.

TCR beta VDJ and CDR3 profiles were obtained from a genomic DNA template. TCRdb ran MiXCR on the reads and lists one entry per CDR3 protein. The table records some 140,000 distinct CDR3 sequences, roughly 54% of them present only once. Previously, flow cytometry had revealed CD8+CD57+ cell expansion in the patients chosen for sequencing. Each patient carried a diagnosis of severe acquired aplastic anemia. Deletions cut 6 bases from V and 12 bases from J, with 21 bases between. The CDR3 is 14 residues long. Germline values: CDR1 ENHRY, CDR2 SYGVKD. This clonotype originated in a human donor with aplastic anemia. What was sequenced was sorted CD4+, CD8+, or CD8+CD57+ T cells (not recorded which) from PBMCs. The rearrangement uses TRBV10-3 and TRBJ2-1, with D possibly matching TRBD2 (6 bases). CDR3 sequence reads: CAISPGTEDGGQFF. CDR3 coding DNA: TGTGCCATCAGCCCCGGGACGGAGGACGGGGGGCAGTTCTTC.